These T cell receptor beta chains were read from a single sample in a study of T cell repertoires in cytomegalovirus infection. MiXCR, run by TCRdb on the reads, gives a single entry per CDR3 protein. The table has about 260,000 distinct CDR3 sequences, roughly 10% seen once. Sequencing was performed on PBMCs. The receptors stem from a human donor in good health (CMV status not recorded). Some clones in this sample may be carry-over from other donors' samples. Both conserved end residues are trimmed from each CDR3. The order of the fields is clone size, J gene, V gene, CDR3 protein. Expanded clones are given a class, and other clones once, few, many or no size at all.

many TRBJ2-6 TRBV7-3 ASSLIRSGANVLT
few TRBJ2-2 TRBV29-1 SVAGTSVTGELF
many TRBJ2-1 TRBV12-5 ASGLDWLNEQF
many TRBJ1-6 TRBV2 ASIPGGNSPLH
many TRBJ1-5 TRBV7-2 ASSLGRGRGFAVDSNQPQH
few TRBJ1-6 TRBV19 ASSSRPGQGFSPLH
many TRBJ2-3 TRBV7-8 ASSPDGGGQGIGDTQY
few TRBJ1-2 TRBV15 ATSRVHSNYGYT
few TRBJ1-1 TRBV29-1 SVTYSNTEAF
NA TRBJ2-7 TRBV7-8 ASSSPGLPGPHEQY
many TRBJ2-1 TRBV7-9 ASSPRAGVTDNEQF
NA TRBJ1-5 TRBV4-1 ASSTGSKEPQH
many TRBJ2-1 TRBV7-3 ASKLGQGMGNEQF
many TRBJ2-4 TRBV6-2/TRBV6-3 ASSPPGLAKNIQY
many TRBJ2-5 TRBV28 ASSPLVPGTPNDMQETQY
many TRBJ2-3 TRBV7-2 ASSFASGSLDTQY
many TRBJ2-3 TRBV20-1 SAKTGTSRSDTQY
many TRBJ2-2 TRBV7-2 ASSLELGTGELF
many TRBJ2-4 TRBV29-1 SVGERAAKNIQY
few TRBJ2-2 TRBV4-3 ASSGGPNTGELF
many TRBJ2-7 TRBV7-8 ASSLQPAGSYEQY
many TRBJ2-5 TRBV6-2/TRBV6-3 ASGTGTGTETQY
many TRBJ2-1 TRBV11-2 ASSLDPASGGRLF
many TRBJ1-1 TRBV12-3/TRBV12-4 ASSPSRRVNTEAF
few TRBJ2-5 TRBV7-9 ASSPTLATDQETQY
many TRBJ2-2 TRBV7-2 ASSRPGSGGGELF
many TRBJ2-5 TRBV7-2 ASRTSSGGEATQY
few TRBJ1-5 TRBV19 ASSIDQVINQPQH
many TRBJ1-5 TRBV7-2 ASSTQGAKQPQH
many TRBJ2-5 TRBV7-8 ASRDRAESGRMKETQY
many TRBJ1-5 TRBV7-2 ASSLAQTGSQPQH
many TRBJ2-5 TRBV19 ASSTVTSGDQETQY
many TRBJ1-2 TRBV20-1 SARHYNDFTGIIGYT
many TRBJ1-6 TRBV7-6 ASSRHVGVFGQGSPSISPLH
few TRBJ2-3 TRBV9 ASSVGQPDTQY
NA TRBJ2-7 TRBV10-3 AISEISGFEQY
few TRBJ1-1 TRBV18 ASSLRTGENTEAF
NA TRBJ1-1 TRBV5-1 ATRGTLSETEAF
few TRBJ2-1 TRBV6-1 ASSEVAGPPYNEQF
many TRBJ2-1 TRBV6-1 ASSQGGGNDEQF
NA TRBJ2-5 TRBV5-8 ASSPRLAEETQY
few TRBJ2-4 TRBV29-1 SVRGGGIKNIQY
many TRBJ1-2 TRBV7-2 ASSPAPGADLNGYT
NA TRBJ2-2 TRBV7-2 ASSLVDSNTGELF
NA TRBJ2-7 TRBV6-2/TRBV6-3 ASSLGLALYEQY
NA TRBJ2-5 TRBV6-6 ASSRQGPTGDQY
NA TRBJ2-1 TRBV12-3/TRBV12-4 ASSRGTYNEQF
many TRBJ1-2 TRBV4-3 ASSQDLNRANYGYT
many TRBJ1-6 TRBV7-2 ASSLYSGANSPLH
few TRBJ2-5 TRBV29-1 SVEGRGLQETQY
many TRBJ1-3 TRBV7-2 ASSSGDTIY